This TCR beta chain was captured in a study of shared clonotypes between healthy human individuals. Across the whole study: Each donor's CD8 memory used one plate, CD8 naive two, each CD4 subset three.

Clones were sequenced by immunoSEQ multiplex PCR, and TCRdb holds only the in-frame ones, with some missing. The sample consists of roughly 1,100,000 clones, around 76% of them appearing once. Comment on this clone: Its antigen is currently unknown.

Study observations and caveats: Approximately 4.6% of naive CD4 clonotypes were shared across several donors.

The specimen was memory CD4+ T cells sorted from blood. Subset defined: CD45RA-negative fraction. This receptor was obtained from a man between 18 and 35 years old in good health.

CDR3 DNA: TGTGCCTGGAGGGAGAGAGAGTTAGTAAAGGGGCAGTATTTT. Encoded protein: CAWRERELVKGQYF. V is TRBV30 and J is TRBJ2-3; D is unclear. Germline CDR1 is GTSNPN and CDR2 is SVGIG (reference sequence). V dropped 3 bases and J dropped 11 bases, with 21 bases sitting between them. This CDR3 region has 14 residues.